This record looks at one TCR beta chain sequence and its context. The CDR3 has 13 residues. Germline V gene lookup returns CDR1 SEHNR and CDR2 FQNEAQ (reference sequence). V lost 5 bases and J 6 bases, leaving 14 bases between the germline ends. Each CDR3 protein gets one entry after TCRdb re-called the 5' RACE reads with MiXCR. The sample lists 300,000 to 400,000 distinct CDR3 sequences, under 14% occurring once. This sample is drawn from a study of CD8 T cells in ankylosing spondylitis. The rearrangement joins TRBV7-9 to TRBJ2-7; D is perhaps TRBD2 (5 bases). The sequencing input was blood, either unsorted or a sorted T cell fraction (not recorded which). This TCR was recovered from a female donor with ankylosing spondylitis or in good health (not recorded which). CDR3 protein: CASSPGIQCEQYF. CDR3 coding DNA: TGTGCCAGCAGCCCCGGGATACAATGCGAGCAGTACTTC.